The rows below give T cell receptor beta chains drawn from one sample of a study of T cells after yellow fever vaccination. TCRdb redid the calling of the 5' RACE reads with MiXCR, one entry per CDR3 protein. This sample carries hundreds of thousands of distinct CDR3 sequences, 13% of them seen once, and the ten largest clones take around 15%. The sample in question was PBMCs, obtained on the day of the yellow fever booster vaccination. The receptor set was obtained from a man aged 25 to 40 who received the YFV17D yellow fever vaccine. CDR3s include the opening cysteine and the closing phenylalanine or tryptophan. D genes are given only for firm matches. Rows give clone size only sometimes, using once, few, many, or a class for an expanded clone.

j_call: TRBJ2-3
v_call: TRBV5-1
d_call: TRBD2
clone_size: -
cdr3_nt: TGCGCCAGCAGCTTGCCGACTAGCGGGAGAATTGATACGCAGTATTTT
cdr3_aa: CASSLPTSGRIDTQYF

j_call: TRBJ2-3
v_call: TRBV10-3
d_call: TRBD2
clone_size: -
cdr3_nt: TGTGCCATCAGAACGGTGGCTAGCGGAAAGAAGGAGGATACGCAGTATTTT
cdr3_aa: CAIRTVASGKKEDTQYF

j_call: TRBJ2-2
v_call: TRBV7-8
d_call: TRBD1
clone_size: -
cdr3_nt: TGTGACAGACAGGGGGGGACCGGGGAGCTGTTTTTT
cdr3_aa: CDRQGGTGELFF

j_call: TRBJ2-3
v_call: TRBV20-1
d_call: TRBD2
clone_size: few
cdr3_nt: TGCAGTGCTAGAGTTCAACTAGCGGGAGTTCCAGATACGCAGTATTTT
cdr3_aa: CSARVQLAGVPDTQYF

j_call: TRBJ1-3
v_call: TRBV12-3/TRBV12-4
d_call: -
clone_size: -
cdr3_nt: TGTGCCAGCACTTTTAGCAGGTCGGGAAACACCATATATTTT
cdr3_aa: CASTFSRSGNTIYF

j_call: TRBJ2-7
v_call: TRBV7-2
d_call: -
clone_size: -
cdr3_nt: TGTGCCAGCAGTCCCCAGGGGCTTTCCTACGAGCAGTACTTC
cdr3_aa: CASSPQGLSYEQYF

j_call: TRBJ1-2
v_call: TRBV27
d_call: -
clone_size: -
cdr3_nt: TGTGCCAGCAGTGCACAGCAAACGAGCGTCTATGGCTACACCTTC
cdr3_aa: CASSAQQTSVYGYTF

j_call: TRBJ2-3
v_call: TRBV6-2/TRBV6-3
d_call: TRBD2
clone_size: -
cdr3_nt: TGTGCCAGCACTTTAACGGGAGGAACAGATACGCAGTATTTT
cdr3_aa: CASTLTGGTDTQYF

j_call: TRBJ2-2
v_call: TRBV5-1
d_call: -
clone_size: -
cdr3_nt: TGCGCCAGCAGCTTGGGATATCTAGCGAGTAACACCGGGGAGCTGTTTTTT
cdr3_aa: CASSLGYLASNTGELFF

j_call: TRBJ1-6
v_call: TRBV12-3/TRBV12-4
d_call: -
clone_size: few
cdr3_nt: TGTGCCAGCAGTTTAGATGGCACTTCACCCCTCCACTTT
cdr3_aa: CASSLDGTSPLHF

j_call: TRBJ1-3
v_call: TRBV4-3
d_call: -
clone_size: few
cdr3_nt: TGCGCCAGCAGCCAAGATGGTAAAGGGGGAAACACCATATATTTT
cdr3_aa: CASSQDGKGGNTIYF

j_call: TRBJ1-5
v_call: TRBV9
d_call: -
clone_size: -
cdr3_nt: TGTGCCAGCAGCGGGGACGCCCGCAATCAGCCCCAGCATTTT
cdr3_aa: CASSGDARNQPQHF

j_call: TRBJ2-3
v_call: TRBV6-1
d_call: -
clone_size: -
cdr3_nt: TGTGCCAGCAGGAGAGGCCAGGTGGATACGCAGTATTTT
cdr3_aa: CASRRGQVDTQYF

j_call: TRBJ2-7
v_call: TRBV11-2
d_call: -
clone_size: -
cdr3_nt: TGTGCCAGCAGCCCACGGGACAAGACCTACGAGCAGTACTTC
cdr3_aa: CASSPRDKTYEQYF

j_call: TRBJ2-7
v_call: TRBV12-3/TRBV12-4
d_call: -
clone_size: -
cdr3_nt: TGTGCCAGCAGTTTAGAAGCCCCCCTAGGGGAGCAGTACTTC
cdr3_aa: CASSLEAPLGEQYF

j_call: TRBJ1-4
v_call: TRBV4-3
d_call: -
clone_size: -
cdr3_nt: TGCGCCAGCAGCCAAGCACAGGCGGGGGCAACTAATGAAAAACTGTTTTTT
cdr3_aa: CASSQAQAGATNEKLFF

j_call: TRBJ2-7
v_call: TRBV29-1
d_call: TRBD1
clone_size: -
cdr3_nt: TGCAGCGTTGAACCGGGACAGGGGGCTTACGAGCAGTACTTC
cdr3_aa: CSVEPGQGAYEQYF

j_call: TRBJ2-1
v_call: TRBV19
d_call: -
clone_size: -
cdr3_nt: TGTGCCAGTAGTATGAGGCAAGACAATGAGCAGTTCTTC
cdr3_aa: CASSMRQDNEQFF

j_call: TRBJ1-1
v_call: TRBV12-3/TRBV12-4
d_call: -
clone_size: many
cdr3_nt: TGTGCCAGCCTGAACCCAACGGGATCGGCGTCTGAAGCTTTCTTT
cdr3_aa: CASLNPTGSASEAFF

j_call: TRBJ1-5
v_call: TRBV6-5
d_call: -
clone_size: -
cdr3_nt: TGTGCCAGCAGTTCTTACTGGGGGTCGGGTCAGCCCCAGCATTTT
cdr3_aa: CASSSYWGSGQPQHF

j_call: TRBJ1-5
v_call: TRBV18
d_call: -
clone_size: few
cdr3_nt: TGTGCCAGCTCACCCAACAGGAATAGCAATCAGCCCCAGCATTTT
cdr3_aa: CASSPNRNSNQPQHF

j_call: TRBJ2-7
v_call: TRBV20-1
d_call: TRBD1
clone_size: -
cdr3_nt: TGCAGTGCTAGTCCGGGACAGTTTGGTTACGAGCAGTACTTC
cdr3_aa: CSASPGQFGYEQYF

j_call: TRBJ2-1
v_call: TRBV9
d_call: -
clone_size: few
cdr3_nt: TGTGCCAGCAGCGTAGGCGGGGACGTACGAAATGAGCAGTTCTTC
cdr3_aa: CASSVGGDVRNEQFF

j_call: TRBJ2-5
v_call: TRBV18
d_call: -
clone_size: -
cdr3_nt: TGTGCCAGCTCACCACCAGGAGGTGAGAAGACCCAGTACTTC
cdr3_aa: CASSPPGGEKTQYF

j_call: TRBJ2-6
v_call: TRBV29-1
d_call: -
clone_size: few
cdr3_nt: TGCAGCGTTCACTCAAGCTCTGGGGCCAACGTCCTGACTTTC
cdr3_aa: CSVHSSSGANVLTF

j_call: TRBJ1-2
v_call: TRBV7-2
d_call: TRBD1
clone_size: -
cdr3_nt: TGTGCCAGCAGAGCGGGACAGGGGGCTTGGGGCTATGGCTACACCTTC
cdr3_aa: CASRAGQGAWGYGYTF

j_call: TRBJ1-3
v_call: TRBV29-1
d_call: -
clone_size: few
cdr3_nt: TGCAGCGTTAATACGGGCCTTCACTCTGGAAACACCATATATTTT
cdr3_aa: CSVNTGLHSGNTIYF

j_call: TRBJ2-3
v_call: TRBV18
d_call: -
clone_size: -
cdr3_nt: TGTGCCAGCTCACCGACGACGGGAGACCTCACAGATACGCAGTATTTT
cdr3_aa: CASSPTTGDLTDTQYF

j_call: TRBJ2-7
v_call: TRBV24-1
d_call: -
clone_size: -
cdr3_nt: TGTGCCCTTCGGAGGTTCGAGCAGTACTTC
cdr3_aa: CALRRFEQYF

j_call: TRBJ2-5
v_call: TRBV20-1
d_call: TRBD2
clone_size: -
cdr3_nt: TGCAGTGCAAGACTAGCGGGACTTCTGGAGACCCAGTACTTC
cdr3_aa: CSARLAGLLETQYF

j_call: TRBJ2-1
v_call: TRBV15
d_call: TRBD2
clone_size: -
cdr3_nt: TGTGCCACCGTTAGCGTCATAGCGGGACGGATCGGCAATGAGCAGTTCTTC
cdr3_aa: CATVSVIAGRIGNEQFF

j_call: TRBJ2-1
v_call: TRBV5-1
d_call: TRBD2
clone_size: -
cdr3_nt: TGCGCCAGCAGTAGTGCTAGCGGGAGAGGCTACAATGAGCAGTTCTTC
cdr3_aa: CASSSASGRGYNEQFF

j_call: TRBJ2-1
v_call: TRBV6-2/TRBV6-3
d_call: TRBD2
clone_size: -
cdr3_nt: TGTGCCAGCAGTTTAGCGGGAGGAGTTTATGAGCAGTTCTTC
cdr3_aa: CASSLAGGVYEQFF

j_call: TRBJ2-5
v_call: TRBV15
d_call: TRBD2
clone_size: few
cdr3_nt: TGTGCCACCAGCGTCAGACTAGCGGGAGAAGAGACCCAGTACTTC
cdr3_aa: CATSVRLAGEETQYF

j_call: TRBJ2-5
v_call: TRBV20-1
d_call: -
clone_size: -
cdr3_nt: TGCAGTGCTGCACGGACAGTCCAAGAGACCCAGTACTTC
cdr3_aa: CSAARTVQETQYF

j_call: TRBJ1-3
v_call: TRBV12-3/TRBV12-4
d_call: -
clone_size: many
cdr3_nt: TGTGCCAGCATCTTAGCGGGGTCTGGAAACACCATATATTTT
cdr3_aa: CASILAGSGNTIYF

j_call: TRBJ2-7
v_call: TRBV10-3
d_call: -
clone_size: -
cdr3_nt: TGTGCCACCACGAGAGGGACTTCTACCTACGAGCAGTACTTC
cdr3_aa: CATTRGTSTYEQYF

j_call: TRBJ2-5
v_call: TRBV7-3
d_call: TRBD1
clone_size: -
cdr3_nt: TGTGCCAGCAGCTTACCAGACAGGGTAGAGACCCAGTACTTC
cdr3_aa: CASSLPDRVETQYF

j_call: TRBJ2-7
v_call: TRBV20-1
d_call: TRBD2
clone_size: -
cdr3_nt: TGCAGTGCTAGAGATCTCCTAGCGGCCACCTACGAGCAGTACTTC
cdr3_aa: CSARDLLAATYEQYF

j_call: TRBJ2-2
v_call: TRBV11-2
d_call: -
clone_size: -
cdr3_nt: TGTGCCAGCAGCCCCCGGAGGGAAAGGGGCGGCACCGGGGAGCTGTTTTTT
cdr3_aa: CASSPRRERGGTGELFF

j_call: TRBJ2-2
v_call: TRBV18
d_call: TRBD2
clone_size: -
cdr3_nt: TGTGCCAGCTTGACTAGCGGAACGAACACCGTGGAGCTGTTTTTT
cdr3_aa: CASLTSGTNTVELFF

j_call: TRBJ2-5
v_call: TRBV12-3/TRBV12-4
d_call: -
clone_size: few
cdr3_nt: TGTGCCAGCACCGAGGGGTTTGGGGCGAGGGAGACCCAGTACTTC
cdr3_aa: CASTEGFGARETQYF

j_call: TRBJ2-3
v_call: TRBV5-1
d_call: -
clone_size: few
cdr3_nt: TGCGCCAGCAGCTTCCAGGTTGGGGCAGATACGCAGTATTTT
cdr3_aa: CASSFQVGADTQYF

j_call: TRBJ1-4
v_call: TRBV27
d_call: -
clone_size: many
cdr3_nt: TGTGCCAGCAGTTTTGCGGGAGAAGGGGAAAAACTGTTTTTT
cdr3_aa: CASSFAGEGEKLFF

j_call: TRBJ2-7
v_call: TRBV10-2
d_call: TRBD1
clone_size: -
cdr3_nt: TGCGCCAGCAGTGAGTCGGACAGGACCTACGAGCAGTACTTC
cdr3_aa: CASSESDRTYEQYF